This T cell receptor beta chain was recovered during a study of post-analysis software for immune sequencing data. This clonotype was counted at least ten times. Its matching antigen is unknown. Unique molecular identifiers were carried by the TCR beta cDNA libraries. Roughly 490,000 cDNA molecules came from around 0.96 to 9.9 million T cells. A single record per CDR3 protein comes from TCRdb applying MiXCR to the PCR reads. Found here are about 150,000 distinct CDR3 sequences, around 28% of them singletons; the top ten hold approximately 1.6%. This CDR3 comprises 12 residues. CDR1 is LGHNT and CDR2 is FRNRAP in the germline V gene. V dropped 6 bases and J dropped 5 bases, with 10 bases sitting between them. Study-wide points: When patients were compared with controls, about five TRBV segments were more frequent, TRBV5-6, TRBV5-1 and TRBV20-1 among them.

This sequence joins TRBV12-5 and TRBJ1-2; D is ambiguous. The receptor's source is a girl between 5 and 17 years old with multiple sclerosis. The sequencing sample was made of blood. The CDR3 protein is CASGQDNYGYTF. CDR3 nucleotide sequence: TGTGCTAGTGGCCAGGATAATTATGGCTACACCTTC.